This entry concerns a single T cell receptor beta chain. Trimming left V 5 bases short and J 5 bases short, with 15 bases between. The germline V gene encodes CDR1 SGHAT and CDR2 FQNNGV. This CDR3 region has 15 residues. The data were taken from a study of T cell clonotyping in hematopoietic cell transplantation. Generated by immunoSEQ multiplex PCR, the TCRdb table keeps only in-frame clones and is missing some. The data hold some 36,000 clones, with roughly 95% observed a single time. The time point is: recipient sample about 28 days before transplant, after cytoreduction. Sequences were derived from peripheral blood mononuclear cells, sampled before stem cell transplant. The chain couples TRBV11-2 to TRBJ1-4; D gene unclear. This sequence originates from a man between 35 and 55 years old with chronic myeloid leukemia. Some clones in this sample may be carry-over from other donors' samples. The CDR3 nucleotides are TGTGCCAGCAGCGCCCACGGTTCGGGAAATGAAAAACTGTTTTTT. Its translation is CASSAHGSGNEKLFF.